This is a list of T cell receptor beta chains from one sample in a study of blood T cell repertoires in COVID-19. TCRdb's copy holds only in-frame clones and misses some; the assay was immunoSEQ multiplex PCR. This sample has 200,000 to 250,000 clones, with about 87% found just once. The sequenced material came from PBMCs or T cells enriched from blood (not recorded which). These receptors were collected from a woman aged 25 to 39 who had recovered from COVID-19. CDR3s include the opening cysteine and the closing phenylalanine or tryptophan. The order of the fields is clone size, V gene, D gene, J gene, CDR3 DNA, CDR3 protein. D genes are given only for firm matches. Clone size is not always given. Where it is, it says once, few, many or a class for expanded clones.

size: -
V: TRBV9
D: TRBD2
J: TRBJ2-5
DNA: TGTGCCAGCAGCGTAGCCGCCGGGACTAACCAAGAGACCCAGTACTTC
CDR3: CASSVAAGTNQETQYF

size: -
V: TRBV19
D: TRBD1
J: TRBJ2-7
DNA: TGTGCCAGTAGTATAGGACAGGGTGTCTACGAGCAGTACTTC
CDR3: CASSIGQGVYEQYF

size: -
V: TRBV6-2/TRBV6-3
D: TRBD1
J: TRBJ2-7
DNA: TGTGCCAGCAGTTACTCAACAGGGGGAAAGTACGAGCAGTACTTC
CDR3: CASSYSTGGKYEQYF

size: -
V: TRBV4-2
D: -
J: TRBJ1-5
DNA: TGTGCCAGCAGCCAAGATCGAGGTAAGACGGAACAGCCCCAGCATTTT
CDR3: CASSQDRGKTEQPQHF

size: -
V: TRBV6-5
D: -
J: TRBJ2-2
DNA: TGTGCCAGCAGTTACGCTTGGGCAGGGCCCACCGGGGAGCTGTTTTTT
CDR3: CASSYAWAGPTGELFF

size: few
V: TRBV5-5
D: -
J: TRBJ1-1
DNA: TGTGCCAGCAGCTTGAGGCAGGCGAACACTGAAGCTTTCTTT
CDR3: CASSLRQANTEAFF

size: -
V: TRBV4-3
D: -
J: TRBJ2-7
DNA: TGCGCCAGCAGCCAAGATAGCCAGGGTCCCTACGAGCAGTACTTC
CDR3: CASSQDSQGPYEQYF

size: -
V: TRBV6-5
D: -
J: TRBJ1-3
DNA: TGTGCCAGCAGCTGGACAGTAAACACCATATATTTT
CDR3: CASSWTVNTIYF

size: -
V: TRBV7-6
D: -
J: TRBJ2-5
DNA: TGTGCCAGCAGACTTACGGGGGTTCCTCAAGAGACCCAGTACTTC
CDR3: CASRLTGVPQETQYF

size: -
V: TRBV5-4
D: -
J: TRBJ1-6
DNA: TGTGCCAGCAGCTTGTTGTCAGGGGTCGATTCACCCCTCCACTTT
CDR3: CASSLLSGVDSPLHF